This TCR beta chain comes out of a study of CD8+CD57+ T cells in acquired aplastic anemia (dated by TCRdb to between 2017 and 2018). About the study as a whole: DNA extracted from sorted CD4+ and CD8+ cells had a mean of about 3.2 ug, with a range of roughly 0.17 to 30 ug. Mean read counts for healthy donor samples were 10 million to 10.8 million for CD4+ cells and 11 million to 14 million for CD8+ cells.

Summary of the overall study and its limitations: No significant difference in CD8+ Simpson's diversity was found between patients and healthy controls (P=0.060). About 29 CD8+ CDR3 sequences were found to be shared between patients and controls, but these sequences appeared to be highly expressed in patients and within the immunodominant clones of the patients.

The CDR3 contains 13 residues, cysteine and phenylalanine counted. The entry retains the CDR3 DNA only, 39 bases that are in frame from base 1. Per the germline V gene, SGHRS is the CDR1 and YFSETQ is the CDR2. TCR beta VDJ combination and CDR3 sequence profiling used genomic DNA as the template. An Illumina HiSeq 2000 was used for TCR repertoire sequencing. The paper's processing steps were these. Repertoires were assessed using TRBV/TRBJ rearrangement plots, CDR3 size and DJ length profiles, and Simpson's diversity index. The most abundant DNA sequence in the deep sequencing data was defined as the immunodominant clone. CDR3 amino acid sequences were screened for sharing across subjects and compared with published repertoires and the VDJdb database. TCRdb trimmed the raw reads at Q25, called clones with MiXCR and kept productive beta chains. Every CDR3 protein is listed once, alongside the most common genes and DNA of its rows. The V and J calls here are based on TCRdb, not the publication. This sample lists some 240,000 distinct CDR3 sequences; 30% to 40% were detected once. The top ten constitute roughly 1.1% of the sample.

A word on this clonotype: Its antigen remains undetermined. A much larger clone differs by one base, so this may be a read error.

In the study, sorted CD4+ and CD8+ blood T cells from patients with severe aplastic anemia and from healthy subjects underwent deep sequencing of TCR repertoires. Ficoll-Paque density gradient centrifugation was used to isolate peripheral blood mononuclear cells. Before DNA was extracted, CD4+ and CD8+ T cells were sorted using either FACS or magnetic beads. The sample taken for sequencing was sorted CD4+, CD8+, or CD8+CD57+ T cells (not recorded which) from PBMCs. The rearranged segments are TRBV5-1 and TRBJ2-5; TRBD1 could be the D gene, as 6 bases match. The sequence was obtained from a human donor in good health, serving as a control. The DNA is TGCGCCAGCAGGCCGGACAGATACAATGAGCAGTTATTC. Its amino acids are CASRPDRYNEQLF.